This T cell receptor beta chain came from a study of blood T cell repertoires in COVID-19. The authors' processing: Estimation of nucleated cell counts relied on the amplification of reference gene primers. Profiling relied on immunoSEQ multiplex PCR, and the TCRdb table lists in-frame clones only, not all of them. V and J calls and clone size are as listed in that table; D and trimming were resolved from the DNA. The table shows about 370,000 clones, with 80% to 90% occurring only once. This CDR3 comprises 16 residues. The V and J ends lost 3 bases and 4 bases respectively, with 16 bases between them. The germline V gene encodes CDR1 DFQATT and CDR2 SNEGSKA (reference sequence).

The specimen was peripheral blood. This clonotype was obtained from a woman in her 30s with COVID-19, enrolled during active disease. V is TRBV20-1 and J is TRBJ1-6, with a weak D call TRBD1 (5 bases). The CDR3 region is CSASNGAERYNSPLHF. The CDR3 DNA sequence: TGCAGTGCTAGTAATGGGGCCGAACGATATAATTCACCCCTCCACTTT.